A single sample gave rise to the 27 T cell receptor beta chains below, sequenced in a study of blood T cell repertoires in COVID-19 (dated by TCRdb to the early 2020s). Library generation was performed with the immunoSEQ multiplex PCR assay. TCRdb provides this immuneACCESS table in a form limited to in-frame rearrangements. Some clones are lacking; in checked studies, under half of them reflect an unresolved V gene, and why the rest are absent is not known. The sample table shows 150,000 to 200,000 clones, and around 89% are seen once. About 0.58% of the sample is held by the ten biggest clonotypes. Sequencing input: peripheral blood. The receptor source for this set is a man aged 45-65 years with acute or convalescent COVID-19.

CDR3 region: CAATDPNSPLHF. CDR3 nucleotides: TGTGCCGCTACAGACCCTAATTCACCCCTCCACTTT. The chain combines TRBV28 with TRBJ1-6; D ambiguous. CDR1 MDHEN and CDR2 SYDVKM come from the germline V gene. Trimming removed 11 bases at V and 6 bases at J, with 11 bases between. This CDR3 is built from 12 residues.

Written as DNA, the CDR3 is TGTGCCAGCAGCACTAGCGGGAGTAATGAGCAGTTCTTC. Translating gives CASSTSGSNEQFF. This chain connects TRBV9 to TRBJ2-1; 11 bases fit TRBD2. Looked up from germline, CDR1 is SGDLS and CDR2 is YYNGEE. The length of the CDR3 is 13 residues. Trimming cost V 4 bases and J 7 bases; bases outside gene matches: 1.

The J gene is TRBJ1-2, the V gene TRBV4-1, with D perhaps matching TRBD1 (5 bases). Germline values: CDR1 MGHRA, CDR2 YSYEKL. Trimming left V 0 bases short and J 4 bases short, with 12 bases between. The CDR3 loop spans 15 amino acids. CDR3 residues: CASSQETGGGYGYTF. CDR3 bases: TGCGCCAGCAGCCAAGAAACCGGCGGGGGCTATGGCTACACCTTC.

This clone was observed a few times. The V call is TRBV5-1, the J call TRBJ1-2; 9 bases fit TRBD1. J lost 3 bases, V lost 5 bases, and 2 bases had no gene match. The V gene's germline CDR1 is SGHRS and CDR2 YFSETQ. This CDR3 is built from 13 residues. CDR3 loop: CASRDRGDYGYTF. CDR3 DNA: TGCGCCAGCAGGGACAGGGGAGACTATGGCTACACCTTC.

This CDR3 is CASSTGQEVYGYTF. CDR3 coding DNA: TGCGCCAGCAGCACGGGACAGGAGGTCTATGGCTACACCTTC. This sequence joins TRBV5-1 and TRBJ1-2; TRBD1 matches 8 bases. Germline-derived CDR1 and CDR2 are SGHRS and YFSETQ. Losses at the gene ends were 4 bases for V and 4 bases for J; bases not matched to a gene: 6. CDR3 length equals 14 residues.

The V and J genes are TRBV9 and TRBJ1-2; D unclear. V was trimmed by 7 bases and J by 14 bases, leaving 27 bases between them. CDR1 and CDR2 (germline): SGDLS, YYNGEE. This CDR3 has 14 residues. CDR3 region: CASHGDRGNRRMTF. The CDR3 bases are TGTGCCAGCCACGGTGATAGAGGGAATCGACGTATGACCTTC.

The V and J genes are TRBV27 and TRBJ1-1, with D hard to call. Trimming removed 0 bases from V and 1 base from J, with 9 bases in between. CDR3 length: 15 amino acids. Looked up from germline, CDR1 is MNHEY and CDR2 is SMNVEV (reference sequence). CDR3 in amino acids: CASSLSLQQNTEAFF. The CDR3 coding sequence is TGTGCCAGCAGTTTATCGTTACAGCAGAACACTGAAGCTTTCTTT.

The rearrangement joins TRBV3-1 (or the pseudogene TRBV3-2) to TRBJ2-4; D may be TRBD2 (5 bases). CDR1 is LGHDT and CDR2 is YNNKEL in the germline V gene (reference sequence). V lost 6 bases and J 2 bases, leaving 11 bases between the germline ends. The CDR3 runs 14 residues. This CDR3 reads CASSPGLTKNIQYF. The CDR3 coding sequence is TGTGCCAGCAGTCCGGGGTTGACCAAAAACATTCAGTACTTC.

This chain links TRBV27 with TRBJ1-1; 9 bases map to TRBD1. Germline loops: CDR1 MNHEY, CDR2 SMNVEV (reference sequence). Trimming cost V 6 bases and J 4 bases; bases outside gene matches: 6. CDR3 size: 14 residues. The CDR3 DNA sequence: TGTGCCAGCAGGGGACAGGGTAGTCGCACTGAAGCTTTCTTT. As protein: CASRGQGSRTEAFF.

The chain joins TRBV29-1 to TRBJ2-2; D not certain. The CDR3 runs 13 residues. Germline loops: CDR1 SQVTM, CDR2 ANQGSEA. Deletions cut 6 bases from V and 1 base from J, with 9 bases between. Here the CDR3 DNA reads TGCAGCGTGCCCAACAAGAACACCGGGGAGCTGTTTTTT. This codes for CSVPNKNTGELFF.

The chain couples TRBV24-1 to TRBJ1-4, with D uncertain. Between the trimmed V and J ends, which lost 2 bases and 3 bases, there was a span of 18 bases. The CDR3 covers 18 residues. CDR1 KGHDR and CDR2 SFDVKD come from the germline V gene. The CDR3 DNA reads TGTGCCACCAGTGATTCTGCCGCTGCAGAGGAGGCTAATGAAAAACTGTTTTTT. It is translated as CATSDSAAAEEANEKLFF.

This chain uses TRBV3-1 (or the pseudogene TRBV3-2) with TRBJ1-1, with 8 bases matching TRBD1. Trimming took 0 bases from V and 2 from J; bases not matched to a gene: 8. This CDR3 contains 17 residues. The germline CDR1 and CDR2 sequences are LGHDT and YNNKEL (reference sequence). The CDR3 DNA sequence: TGTGCCAGCAGCCAAGACTACGCCGGGACAGGAAACACTGAAGCTTTCTTT. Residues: CASSQDYAGTGNTEAFF.

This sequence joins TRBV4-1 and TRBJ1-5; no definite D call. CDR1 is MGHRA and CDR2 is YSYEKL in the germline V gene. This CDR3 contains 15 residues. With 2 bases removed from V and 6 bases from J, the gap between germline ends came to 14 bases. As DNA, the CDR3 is TGCGCCAGCAGCCAAAATCCGAGGGTGACTCAGCCCCAGCATTTT. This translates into CASSQNPRVTQPQHF.

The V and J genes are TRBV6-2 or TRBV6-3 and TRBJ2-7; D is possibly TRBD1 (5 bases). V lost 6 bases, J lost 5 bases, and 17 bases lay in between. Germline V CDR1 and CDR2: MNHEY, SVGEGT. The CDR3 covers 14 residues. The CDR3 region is CASSPASGYHEQYV. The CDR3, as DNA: TGTGCCAGCAGCCCCGCGTCAGGGTATCACGAGCAGTACGTC.

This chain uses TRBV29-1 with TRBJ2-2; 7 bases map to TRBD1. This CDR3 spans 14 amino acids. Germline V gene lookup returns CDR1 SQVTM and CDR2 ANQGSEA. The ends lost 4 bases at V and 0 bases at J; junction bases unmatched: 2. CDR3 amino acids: CSVGRGTNTGELFF. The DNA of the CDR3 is TGCAGCGTTGGCAGGGGGACGAACACCGGGGAGCTGTTTTTT.

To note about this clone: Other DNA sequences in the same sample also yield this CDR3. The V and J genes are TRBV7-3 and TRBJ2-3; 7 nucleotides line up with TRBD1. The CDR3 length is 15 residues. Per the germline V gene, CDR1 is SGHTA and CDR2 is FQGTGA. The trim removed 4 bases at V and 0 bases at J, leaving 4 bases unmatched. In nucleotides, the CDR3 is TGTGCCAGCAGCTCGGGGACAGTTAGCACAGATACGCAGTATTTT. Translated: CASSSGTVSTDTQYF.

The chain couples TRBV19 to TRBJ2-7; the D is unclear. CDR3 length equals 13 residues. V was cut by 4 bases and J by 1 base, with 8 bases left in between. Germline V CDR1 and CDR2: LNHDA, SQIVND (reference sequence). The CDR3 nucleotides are TGTGCCAGTAGTAGAGCCGAATCCTACGAGCAGTACTTC. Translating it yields CASSRAESYEQYF.

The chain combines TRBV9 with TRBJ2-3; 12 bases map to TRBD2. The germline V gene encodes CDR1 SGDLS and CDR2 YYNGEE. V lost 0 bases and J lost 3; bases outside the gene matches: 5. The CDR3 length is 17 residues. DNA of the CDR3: TGTGCCAGCAGCGTAGGTCCTAGCGGGGGGGGGACAGATACGCAGTATTTT. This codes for CASSVGPSGGGTDTQYF.

In DNA, the CDR3 is TGTGCCAGCAGCGCCCCCGGGACAGCTGGAAACACCATATATTTT. Translated, it gives CASSAPGTAGNTIYF. V usage is TRBV9 and J usage is TRBJ1-3, with 7 bases fitting TRBD1. The V gene's germline CDR1 is SGDLS and CDR2 YYNGEE. This CDR3 contains 15 residues. V shed 3 bases and J 2 bases; nucleotides not matched to a gene: 5.

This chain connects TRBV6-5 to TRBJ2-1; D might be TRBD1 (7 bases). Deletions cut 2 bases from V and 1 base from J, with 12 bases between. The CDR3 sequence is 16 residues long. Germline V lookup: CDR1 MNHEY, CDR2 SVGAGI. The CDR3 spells CASSYRRGRSYNEQFF. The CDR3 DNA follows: TGTGCCAGCAGTTACCGGAGGGGGCGTTCCTACAATGAGCAGTTCTTC.

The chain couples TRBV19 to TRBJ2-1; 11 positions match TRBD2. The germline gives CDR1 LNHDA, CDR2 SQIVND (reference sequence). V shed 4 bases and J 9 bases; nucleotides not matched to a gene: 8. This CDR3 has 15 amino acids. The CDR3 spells CASSTSSGRPIEQFF. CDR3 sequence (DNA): TGTGCCAGTAGTACCTCTAGCGGGAGGCCGATTGAGCAGTTCTTC.

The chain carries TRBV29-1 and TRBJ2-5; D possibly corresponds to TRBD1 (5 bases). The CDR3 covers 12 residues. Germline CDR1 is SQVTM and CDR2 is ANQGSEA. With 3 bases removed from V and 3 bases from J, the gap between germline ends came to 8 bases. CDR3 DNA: TGCAGCGTTGAGGGGCAGAAAGAGACCCAGTACTTC. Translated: CSVEGQKETQYF.

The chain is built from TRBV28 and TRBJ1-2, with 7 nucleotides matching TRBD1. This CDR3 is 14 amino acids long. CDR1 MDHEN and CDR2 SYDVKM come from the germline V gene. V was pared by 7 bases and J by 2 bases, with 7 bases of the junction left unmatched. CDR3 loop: CASKYDRANYGYTF. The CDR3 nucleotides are TGTGCCAGCAAATATGACAGGGCGAACTATGGCTACACCTTC.

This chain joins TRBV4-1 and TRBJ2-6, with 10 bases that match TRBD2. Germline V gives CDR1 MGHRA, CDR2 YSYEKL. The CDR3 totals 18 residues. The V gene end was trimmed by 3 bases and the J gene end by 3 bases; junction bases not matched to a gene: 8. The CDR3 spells CASSQMSGRVVGANVLTF. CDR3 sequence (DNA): TGCGCCAGCAGCCAGATGAGCGGGAGGGTCGTTGGGGCCAACGTCCTGACTTTC.

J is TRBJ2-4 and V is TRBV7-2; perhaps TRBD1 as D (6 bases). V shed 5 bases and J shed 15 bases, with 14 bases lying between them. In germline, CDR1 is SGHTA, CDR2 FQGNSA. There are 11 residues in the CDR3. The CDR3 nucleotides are TGTGCCAGCAGCACCCGGACAGATTTGTACTTC. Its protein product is CASSTRTDLYF.

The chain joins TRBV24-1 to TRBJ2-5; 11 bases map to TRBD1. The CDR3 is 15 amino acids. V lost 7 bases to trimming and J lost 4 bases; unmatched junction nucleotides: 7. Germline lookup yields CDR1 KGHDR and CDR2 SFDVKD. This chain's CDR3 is CATSQPGTGGETQYF. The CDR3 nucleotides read TGTGCCACCAGCCAACCAGGGACAGGGGGAGAGACCCAGTACTTC.

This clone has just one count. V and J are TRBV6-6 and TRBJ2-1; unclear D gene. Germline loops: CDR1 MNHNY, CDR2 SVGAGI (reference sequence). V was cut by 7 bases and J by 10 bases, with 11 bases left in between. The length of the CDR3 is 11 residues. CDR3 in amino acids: CASTERREQFF. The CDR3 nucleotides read TGTGCCAGCACCGAGAGGCGGGAGCAGTTCTTC.